This TCR beta chain is drawn from a study of response to subunit inactivated influenza vaccine (dated by TCRdb to 2016 to 2018). As for the study more broadly: Deep quantitative T cell receptor repertoire profiling was used in the study to track responses to a trivalent subunit inactivated influenza vaccine. Broader findings and caveats from the paper: The authors suggested that each seasonal influenza vaccination may recruit only a limited number of new T cells.

The germline V end is reduced by 0 bases and the J end by 3 bases; junction bases left unmatched: 3. From its cysteine to its phenylalanine, the CDR3 spans 14 amino acids. Of the read, only the CDR3 DNA is kept; its 42 bases are in frame from base 1. The germline V gene sets CDR1 to SGDLS and CDR2 to YYNGEE. Library prep was done by RT-PCR. The sequencer was an Illumina HiSeq 2500. The public sequencing data were trimmed at Q25 with fastp and processed into clonotypes with MiXCR by TCRdb, which kept only in-frame beta chains. All rows with the same CDR3 protein become a single entry with the most common DNA and genes. In this sample the table shows 500,000 to 550,000 distinct CDR3 sequences, roughly 8.2% of which occur a single time. The ten largest clones represent approximately 12% of the sample. This clonotype was counted a few times. Its target antigen remains unknown. Per-nucleotide qualities are absent, and no much larger clonotype sits a single base away.

This clonotype was sampled from a man aged 50 to 75 who received an inactivated influenza vaccine. Donor details come from another sample of the same person, matched by shared clones. The rearrangement combines TRBV9 with TRBJ2-7; TRBD1 fits 7 bases in the junction. This sample comprised PBMCs from blood, obtained about 24 months after vaccination. This receptor carries the CDR3 CASSVAAGGYEQYF. The DNA sequence is given as TGTGCCAGCAGCGTAGCGGCAGGGGGCTACGAGCAGTACTTC.